The TCR beta chain described here comes from a study of chemoradiotherapy in HPV16-positive cancers. Whole-study context: Functional T-cell assays on a couple of HPV16-positive patients' cells defined candidate HPV-specific clones and common TCR motifs.

Study-level points and caveats: Better recurrence-free survival went with HPV-responsive T-cell expansion in HPV16-positive patients. During treatment, candidate HPV-specific clones and E7-related motifs expanded in tumor. The functional HPV-specific definition rests on just two HPV16-positive patients.

Comment on this clone: Its target is unknown.

Losses at the gene ends were 0 bases for V and 3 bases for J; bases not matched to a gene: 4. The CDR3 length is 17 residues. The germline CDR1 and CDR2 sequences are LGHNA and YNFKEQ. Assay: immunoSEQ multiplex PCR; the TCRdb copy retains only in-frame clones and omits some. The sample gives 30,000 to 35,000 clones, roughly nine tenths of which show up once; 2.5% to 3.5% is in the top ten. The material sequenced was blood, taken from a patient who underwent chemoradiotherapy. The TCR was taken from a human donor with HPV-associated anogenital cancer. The chain is built from TRBV4-2 and TRBJ1-5; 11 bases line up with TRBD1. DNA for the CDR3: TGTGCCAGCAGCCAAGATAGGGACAGGGGGGACAATCAGCCCCAGCATTTT. This gives the protein CASSQDRDRGDNQPQHF.